This entry describes one T cell receptor beta chain. Its antigen target is currently unknown. No base quality information exists; no much larger clone differs at one position. The data are from a study of cytomegalovirus exposure and HLA in healthy donors (dated by TCRdb to 2017 to 2019). Describing the broader study: The 500 to 800 repertoires of the first cohort and the 120 validation repertoires were produced on the same platform, according to a later analysis. High-throughput TCR immunosequencing, statistical association of individual TCRs with disease status, and machine learning were combined to predict cytomegalovirus infection status. The study was designed to test whether signatures of past pathogen exposure could be identified by cataloging public T cell receptors. Besides the first cohort of more than 650 subjects, a separate validation cohort made up of roughly 130 different subjects was used.

Beyond this particular receptor, the publication reports: It was suggested by the authors that the approach could potentially be generalized to other disease states and immunological phenotypes. A few of the identified cytomegalovirus-associated TCR beta chains were confirmed in vitro to be specific for cytomegalovirus antigens. Subsequent analysis determined that TCRs grouped into clusters in the first cohort also showed a tendency toward co-occurrence across the 120 validation repertoires, and 85% to 95% of cluster scores exceeded 0. A later analysis had no HLA typing for the validation cohort, so co-occurrence there was scored across all 110 or so repertoires. The study listed 164 TCR beta chains as associated with cytomegalovirus. Cytomegalovirus status was reported to be diagnosed by the classifier with high specificity and sensitivity in both the original and validation cohorts. Most TCR sequences were observed very rarely across donors, whereas some public TCRs were present in many individuals.

The germline V gene specifies SNHLY as CDR1 and FYNNEI as CDR2. V is pared back by 4 bases and J by 3 bases, with 12 bases lying between the germline termini. From its cysteine to its phenylalanine, the CDR3 spans 14 amino acids. Left in the record is the CDR3 DNA by itself, 42 bases read in frame from the first base. The library was prepared using the immunoSEQ multiplex PCR assay. The published analysis was carried out like this. A statistical classification framework was built to diagnose cytomegalovirus status from the catalog of TCR beta chain sequences. Here the immuneACCESS table is served through TCRdb, limited to in-frame sequences with V and J called. Missing clones are a known gap in these copies; in checked studies unresolved V genes cover under half, and the rest lacks a known reason. V and J calls and clone size are given by that table; D and trimming were obtained from the DNA. The sample profile shows about 140,000 clones; approximately 84% of them were found once. Of the sample, 1.4% to 1.5% falls within the top ten clones.

Donors formed part of the validation cohort, which comprised over a hundred subjects and was distinct from the first cohort of some 700 subjects. Sequencing was carried out using PBMCs. The chain is assembled from TRBV2 and TRBJ1-1, with no D gene named confidently. This TCR was recovered from a woman under 40 in good health and CMV-seronegative. This receptor carries the CDR3 CASSVLGEDTEAFF. The sequenced DNA is TGTGCCAGCAGTGTGCTTGGTGAGGACACTGAAGCTTTCTTT.